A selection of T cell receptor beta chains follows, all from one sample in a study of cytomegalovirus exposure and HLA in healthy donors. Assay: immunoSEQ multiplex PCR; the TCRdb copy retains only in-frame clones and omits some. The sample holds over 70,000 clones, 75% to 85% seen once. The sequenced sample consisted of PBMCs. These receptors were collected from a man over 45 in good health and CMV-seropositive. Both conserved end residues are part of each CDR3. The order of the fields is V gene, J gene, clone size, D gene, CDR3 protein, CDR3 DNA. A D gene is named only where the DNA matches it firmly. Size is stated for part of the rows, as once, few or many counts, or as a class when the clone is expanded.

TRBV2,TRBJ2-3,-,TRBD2,CASSPRASGNTDTQYF,TGTGCCAGCAGCCCAAGGGCTAGCGGGAACACAGATACGCAGTATTTT
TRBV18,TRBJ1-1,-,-,CASSTTQNTEAFF,TGTGCCAGCTCAACAACACAGAACACTGAAGCTTTCTTT
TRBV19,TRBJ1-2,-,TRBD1,CASSVDRGRDGYTF,TGTGCCAGTAGTGTAGACAGGGGAAGGGATGGCTACACCTTC
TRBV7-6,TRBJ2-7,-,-,CASSLEGGAVGTYEQYF,TGTGCCAGCAGCTTAGAAGGGGGGGCCGTCGGCACCTACGAGCAGTACTTC
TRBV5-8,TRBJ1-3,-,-,CASRGQSRPLEPGNTIYF,TGTGCCAGCCGCGGCCAGAGTCGGCCCCTGGAGCCTGGAAACACCATATATTTT
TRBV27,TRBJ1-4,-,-,CASSRKRDEKLFF,TGTGCCAGCAGTCGGAAGAGGGATGAAAAACTGTTTTTT
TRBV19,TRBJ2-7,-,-,CASSQSRGRQQYF,TGTGCCAGTAGCCAATCGAGAGGGAGGCAGCAGTACTTC
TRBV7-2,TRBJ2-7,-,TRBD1,CASSHRDRASEQYF,TGTGCCAGCAGCCACCGGGACAGGGCCTCCGAGCAGTACTTC
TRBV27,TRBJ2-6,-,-,CASSLRPGLSSGANVLTF,TGTGCCAGCAGTCTAAGACCGGGTTTAAGCTCTGGGGCCAACGTCCTGACTTTC
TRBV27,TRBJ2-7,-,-,CASRASILYEQYF,TGTGCCAGCAGGGCTAGTATCCTCTACGAGCAGTACTTC
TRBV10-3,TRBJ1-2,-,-,CAISAGEGQGMEGYTF,TGTGCCATCAGTGCCGGGGAGGGCCAGGGAATGGAAGGCTACACCTTC
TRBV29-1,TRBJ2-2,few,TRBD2,CSVGTSGKGTGELFF,TGCAGCGTAGGGACTAGCGGGAAAGGGACCGGGGAGCTGTTTTTT
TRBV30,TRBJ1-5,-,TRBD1,CAWSPSTQGLQPQHF,TGTGCCTGGAGTCCGTCGACACAGGGGCTTCAGCCCCAGCATTTT
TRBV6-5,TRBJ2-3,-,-,CASSYSEITDTQYF,TGTGCCAGCAGTTACTCAGAGATTACAGATACGCAGTATTTT
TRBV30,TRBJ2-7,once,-,CAWSALGVVAYF,TGTGCCTGGAGTGCCCTCGGGGTAGTGGCGTACTTC
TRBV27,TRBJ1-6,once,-,CASSFTPDTYNSPLHF,TGTGCCAGCAGTTTCACTCCGGACACCTATAATTCACCCCTCCACTTT
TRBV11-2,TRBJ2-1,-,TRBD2,CASSSSSGRAREQFF,TGTGCCAGCAGCTCATCTAGCGGGAGGGCCCGTGAGCAGTTCTTC
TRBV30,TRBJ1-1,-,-,CAWSVLAGINTEAFF,TGTGCCTGGAGTGTACTGGCAGGGATCAACACTGAAGCTTTCTTT
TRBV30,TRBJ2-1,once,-,CAWRGLNSYNEQFF,TGTGCCTGGAGGGGACTTAACTCCTACAATGAGCAGTTCTTC
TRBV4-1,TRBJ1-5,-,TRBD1,CASSQDRDRGVGQPQHF,TGCGCCAGCAGCCAAGATCGGGACAGGGGAGTTGGGCAGCCCCAGCATTTT
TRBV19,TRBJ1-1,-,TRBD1,CASRPQGQEFFF,TGTGCCAGTAGACCCCAGGGACAGGAATTTTTCTTT
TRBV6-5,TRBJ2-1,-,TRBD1,CASGGGIRGRNEQFF,TGTGCCAGCGGGGGCGGTATCAGGGGGCGGAATGAGCAGTTCTTC
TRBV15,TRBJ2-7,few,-,CATSREGLGYYEQYF,TGTGCCACCAGCAGAGAGGGGCTTGGGTACTACGAGCAGTACTTC
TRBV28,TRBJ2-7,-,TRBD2,CASSSVGSGGSSYEQYF,TGTGCCAGCAGTTCCGTTGGGAGCGGGGGGAGCTCCTACGAGCAGTACTTC
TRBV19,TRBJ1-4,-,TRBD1,CASSMVLTGSVKKLFF,TGTGCCAGTAGTATGGTGTTGACAGGGAGTGTGAAAAAACTGTTTTTT
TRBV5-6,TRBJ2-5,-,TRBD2,CASSLLGGDQETQYF,TGTGCCAGCAGCTTATTGGGGGGGGACCAAGAGACCCAGTACTTC
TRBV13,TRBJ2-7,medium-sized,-,CASSLKSADYEQYF,TGTGCCAGCAGCTTAAAGAGCGCAGACTACGAGCAGTACTTC
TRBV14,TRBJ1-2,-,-,CASSPSRARGYTF,TGTGCCAGCAGCCCCTCCAGGGCTAGGGGCTACACCTTC
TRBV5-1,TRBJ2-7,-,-,CASSGSGTYEQYF,TGCGCCAGCAGTGGTAGCGGTACATACGAGCAGTACTTC
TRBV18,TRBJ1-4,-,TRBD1,CASSPRQGGEKLFF,TGTGCCAGCTCACCACGGCAGGGGGGAGAAAAACTGTTTTTT
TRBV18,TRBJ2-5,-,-,CASSPLQGDQETQYF,TGTGCCAGCTCACCACTTCAGGGTGACCAAGAGACCCAGTACTTC
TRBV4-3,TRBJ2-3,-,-,CASSQEPVADTQYF,TGCGCCAGCAGCCAAGAACCGGTTGCGGATACGCAGTATTTT
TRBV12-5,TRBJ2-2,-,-,CASGLRRGTVGELFF,TGTGCTAGTGGTCTACGCCGGGGGACCGTCGGGGAGCTGTTTTTT
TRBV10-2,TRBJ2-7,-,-,CASSGLEIYEQYF,TGCGCCAGCAGTGGTTTAGAGATCTACGAGCAGTACTTC
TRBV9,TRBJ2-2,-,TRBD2,CASSVIPGGVGELFF,TGTGCCAGCAGCGTGATCCCGGGAGGGGTCGGGGAGCTGTTTTTT
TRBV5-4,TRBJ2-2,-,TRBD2,CASSLGTGLAFAGELFF,TGTGCCAGCAGCTTGGGAACAGGACTAGCTTTTGCCGGGGAGCTGTTTTTT
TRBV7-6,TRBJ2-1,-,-,CASSLAGTSPNEQFF,TGTGCCAGCAGCTTAGCCGGGACAAGTCCCAATGAGCAGTTCTTC
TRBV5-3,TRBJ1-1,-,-,CARPQAGDMNTEAFF,TGTGCCAGACCTCAGGCCGGCGATATGAACACTGAAGCTTTCTTT
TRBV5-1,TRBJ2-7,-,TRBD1,CASSLPDRDYEQYF,TGCGCCAGCAGCTTGCCGGACAGGGACTACGAGCAGTACTTC
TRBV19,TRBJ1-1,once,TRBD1,CASSTTGINTEAFF,TGTGCCAGTAGTACGACAGGGATTAACACTGAAGCTTTCTTT
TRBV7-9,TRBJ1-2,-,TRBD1,CASSPRTGPDYGYTF,TGTGCCAGCAGCCCGCGGACAGGCCCGGACTATGGCTACACCTTC
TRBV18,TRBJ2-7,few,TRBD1,CASSPSGGQGVYEQYF,TGTGCCAGCTCACCATCGGGGGGACAGGGGGTCTACGAGCAGTACTTC
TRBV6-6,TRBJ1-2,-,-,CASSYSTVRATYGYTF,TGTGCCAGCAGTTACTCGACCGTCAGAGCGACCTATGGCTACACCTTC
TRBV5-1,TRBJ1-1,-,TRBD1,CASSSGQGWGNTEAFF,TGCGCCAGCAGCTCGGGACAGGGATGGGGAAACACTGAAGCTTTCTTT
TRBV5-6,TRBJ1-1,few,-,CASSLVYKNTEAFF,TGTGCCAGCAGCTTGGTGTACAAGAACACTGAAGCTTTCTTT
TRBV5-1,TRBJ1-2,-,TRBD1,CASSSGQGSDGYTF,TGCGCCAGCAGCTCAGGACAGGGATCCGATGGCTACACCTTC
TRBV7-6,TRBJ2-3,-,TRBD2,CASSLILAGNLDTQYF,TGTGCCAGCAGCCTCATCCTAGCGGGAAATTTGGATACGCAGTATTTT
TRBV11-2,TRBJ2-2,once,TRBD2,CASSPTSGENTGELLF,TGTGCCAGCAGCCCGACTAGCGGGGAGAACACCGGGGAGCTGCTTTTT
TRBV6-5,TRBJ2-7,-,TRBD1,CASTLHRGSEQYF,TGTGCCAGCACCCTCCACAGGGGGAGCGAGCAGTACTTC
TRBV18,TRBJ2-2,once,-,CASSPTSPAGELFF,TGTGCCAGCTCACCCACGTCACCGGCCGGGGAGCTGTTTTTT
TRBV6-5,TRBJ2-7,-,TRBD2,CASSSTSSNEQYF,TGTGCCAGCAGCTCGACTAGCTCCAACGAGCAGTACTTC
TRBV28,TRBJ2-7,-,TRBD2,CASSLLVGGDRTYEQYF,TGTGCCAGCAGTTTACTAGTTGGGGGGGACCGAACCTACGAGCAGTACTTC
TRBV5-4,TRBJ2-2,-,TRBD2,CASSRGGGRSTGELFF,TGTGCCAGCAGCAGGGGTGGCGGGAGGTCTACCGGGGAGCTGTTTTTT
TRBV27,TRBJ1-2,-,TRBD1,CASTPWTGSNYGYTF,TGTGCCAGCACCCCTTGGACAGGGTCTAACTATGGCTACACCTTC
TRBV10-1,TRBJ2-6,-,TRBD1,CASRWDRGPGANGLTF,TGCGCCAGCAGATGGGACAGGGGCCCTGGGGCCAACGGCCTGACTTTC